This entry describes one TCR beta chain. The data originate from a study of T cell changes during pregnancy in multiple sclerosis. Data came from immunoSEQ multiplex PCR; TCRdb stores just in-frame clones and leaves some out. The data show 30,000 to 35,000 clones, about 90% seen once. Germline loops: CDR1 MNHNS, CDR2 SASEGT. The germline V and J ends were trimmed by 4 bases and 5 bases, with 17 bases remaining between them. This CDR3 comprises 15 residues. The specimen comprised CD8+ T cells from peripheral blood mononuclear cells, sampled after pregnancy. The J gene is TRBJ2-5, the V gene TRBV6-1; the D gene is possibly TRBD2 (6 bases). This TCR was sampled from a female donor with multiple sclerosis, enrolled in a pregnancy study. The CDR3 nucleotides read TGTGCCAGCAGTGGACTAGTGGGTTATGGGGAGACCCAGTACTTC. Encoded protein: CASSGLVGYGETQYF.